The 26 T cell receptor beta chains below were found in one sample sequenced in a study of technical replicates of blood from a handful of donors. Assay: immunoSEQ multiplex PCR; the TCRdb copy retains only in-frame clones and omits some. Of roughly 81,000 clones in the sample, around 97% were seen once. The specimen was T cells isolated from PBMCs. The receptors come from a human donor in good health.

V usage is TRBV5-1 and J usage is TRBJ2-3; D is possibly TRBD2 (6 bases). V dropped 4 bases and J dropped 2 bases, with 14 bases sitting between them. Germline CDR1 is SGHRS and CDR2 is YFSETQ. This CDR3 has 15 amino acids. In DNA form, the CDR3 reads TGCGCCAGCAGCCTTGAGGACTATTTCACAGATACGCAGTATTTT. This encodes CASSLEDYFTDTQYF. Full variable domain (outside the CDR3, taken from reference TRBV5-1 and TRBJ2-3): KAGVTQTPRYLIKTRGQQVTLSCSPISGHRSVSWYQQTPGQGLQFLFEYFSETQRNKGNFPGRFSGRQFSNSRSEMNVSTLELGDSALYLCASSLEDYFTDTQYFGPGTRLTVL.

This chain connects TRBV7-9 to TRBJ2-3; the match to TRBD2 covers 14 bases. The germline CDR1 and CDR2 sequences are SEHNR and FQNEAQ (reference sequence). This CDR3 has 17 amino acids. V lost 5 bases and J lost 5; bases outside the gene matches: 9. The chain's CDR3 is CASSPGTSGSLGDTQYF. The CDR3, as DNA: TGTGCCAGCAGCCCCGGGACTAGCGGGAGTCTAGGAGATACGCAGTATTTT.

This clone has a handful of counts. The chain employs TRBV13 and TRBJ2-5; 13 positions match TRBD2. The CDR3 is made up of 20 amino acids. With V trimmed by 2 bases and J by 6 bases, 18 bases remained unmatched. The germline V gene has CDR1 PRHDT and CDR2 FYEKMQ (reference sequence). Here the CDR3 reads CASSLRWELRATSGRQTQYF. For the CDR3, the DNA is TGTGCCAGCAGCTTACGGTGGGAGCTCCGGGCGACTAGCGGGAGGCAGACCCAGTACTTC.

The gene calls are TRBV18 and TRBJ2-7; TRBD1 agrees at 8 bases. Unmatched junction bases numbered 7, after V lost 0 bases and J lost 6 bases. CDR3 length equals 15 residues. Germline CDR1 reads KGHSH; CDR2 reads LQKENI. The CDR3 loop is CASSPPTGAPGEQYF. The CDR3 DNA reads as TGTGCCAGCTCACCACCGACAGGGGCACCCGGCGAGCAGTACTTC.

J is TRBJ2-7 and V is TRBV28; TRBD2 aligns across 8 bases. Germline V gene data show CDR1 as MDHEN and CDR2 as SYDVKM. After removal of 4 bases from V and 2 bases from J, the junction contained 7 bases not matched to a gene. The CDR3 runs 15 residues. The CDR3 is CASSSTGTSPYEQYF. CDR3 DNA sequence: TGTGCCAGCAGTTCAACCGGGACTAGTCCCTACGAGCAGTACTTC.

The chain combines TRBV9 with TRBJ2-3; TRBD2 aligns across 8 bases. Germline V gives CDR1 SGDLS, CDR2 YYNGEE. V shed 4 bases, J shed 3 bases, and the junction held 7 bases outside the gene matches. The CDR3 has 15 amino acids. The CDR3 loop is CASSISGVGTDTQYF. The CDR3 region has the DNA TGTGCCAGCAGCATTAGCGGGGTCGGTACAGATACGCAGTATTTT.

This sequence joins TRBV27 and TRBJ1-1; 7 bases are a match to TRBD1. The J segment lost 0 bases and the V segment lost 2 bases, leaving 9 bases of the junction unmatched. CDR1 MNHEY and CDR2 SMNVEV come from the germline V gene (reference sequence). CDR3 length equals 17 residues. The CDR3: CASSLQADRVVNTEAFF. The CDR3 bases are TGTGCCAGCAGTTTACAGGCAGACAGGGTAGTGAACACTGAAGCTTTCTTT.

The chain carries TRBV6-1 and TRBJ1-5; the D is unclear. Germline values: CDR1 MNHNS, CDR2 SASEGT. Trimming stripped 2 bases from V and 7 bases from J, with 15 bases between. The CDR3 covers 15 residues. The CDR3 protein is CASSEYPPERQPQHF. The CDR3 DNA reads as TGTGCCAGCAGTGAATATCCACCGGAGAGGCAGCCCCAGCATTTT.

The chain uses TRBV29-1 and TRBJ1-4; D is possibly TRBD1 (6 bases). The CDR3 runs to 14 residues. Germline V gives CDR1 SQVTM, CDR2 ANQGSEA. Trimming cost V 6 bases and J 0 bases, with 11 bases left between them. In DNA form, the CDR3 reads TGCAGCGTGAGGGGGAATCCAACTAATGAAAAACTGTTTTTT. The encoded protein is CSVRGNPTNEKLFF.

J is TRBJ2-3 and V is TRBV4-1; 7 bases line up with TRBD1. This CDR3 has 15 amino acids. Germline CDR1 and CDR2: MGHRA and YSYEKL. With V trimmed by 0 bases and J by 6 bases, 6 bases remained unmatched. CDR3 DNA sequence: TGCGCCAGCAGCCAAGATGTAAGGGGGCTGGATACGCAGTATTTT. Amino acids: CASSQDVRGLDTQYF.

This clone has only one observation. This rearrangement joins TRBV12-5 to TRBJ2-7, with 11 positions matching TRBD1. V lost 5 bases to trimming and J lost 6 bases; unmatched junction nucleotides: 0. The CDR3 covers 12 residues. The germline gives CDR1 LGHNT, CDR2 FRNRAP. The chain's CDR3 is CASGGTGGEQYF. The DNA for the CDR3 is TGTGCTAGTGGTGGGACAGGGGGCGAGCAGTACTTC. The whole variable domain, remainder taken from reference TRBV12-5 and TRBJ2-7, is DARVTQTPRHKVTEMGQEVTMRCQPILGHNTVFWYRQTMMQGLELLAYFRNRAPLDDSGMPKDRFSAEMPDATLATLKIQPSEPRDSAVYFCASGGTGGEQYFGPGTRLTVT.

The genes are TRBV19 and TRBJ2-1; 11 nucleotides align to TRBD2. CDR3 length equals 14 residues. V lost 3 bases, J lost 10 bases, and 5 bases stayed unmatched. The germline V gene has CDR1 LNHDA and CDR2 SQIVND (reference sequence). CDR3 nucleotides: TGTGCCAGTAGTATTTTTAGCGGGAGGGCCGAGCAGTTCTTC. It codes for CASSIFSGRAEQFF.

V gene TRBV6-4 combines with J gene TRBJ1-1; a possible D gene is TRBD1 (6 bases). The V and J ends lost 4 bases and 4 bases respectively, with 10 bases between them. From germline, CDR1 is MRHNA and CDR2 SNTAGT. The CDR3 consists of 13 residues. DNA for the CDR3: TGTGCCAGCAGTGTGGCGACAGGCACTGAAGCTTTCTTT. Protein: CASSVATGTEAFF.

The chain uses TRBV19 and TRBJ1-6; D remains ambiguous. CDR3 length: 12 amino acids. The germline V gene has CDR1 LNHDA and CDR2 SQIVND (reference sequence). V lost 7 bases and J 7 bases, leaving 8 bases between the germline ends. CDR3 sequence: CASNGRNSPLHF. CDR3 DNA: TGTGCCAGTAATGGGCGAAATTCACCCCTCCACTTT.

This chain connects TRBV27 to TRBJ2-1, with TRBD2 matching 12 bases. From germline, CDR1 is MNHEY and CDR2 SMNVEV (reference sequence). J gave up 2 bases and V 6 bases, and 5 bases lay outside the gene matches. The CDR3 length is 16 residues. The CDR3 region is CASRLTSGRPYNEQFF. CDR3 nucleotide sequence: TGTGCCAGCAGACTGACTAGCGGGAGACCCTACAATGAGCAGTTCTTC.

This sequence joins TRBV4-2 and TRBJ2-3; 11 positions match TRBD2. The germline V gene encodes CDR1 LGHNA and CDR2 YNFKEQ. The CDR3 consists of 16 residues. V shed 5 bases and J 2 bases; nucleotides not matched to a gene: 6. CDR3 amino acids: CASSAGTSGYTDTQYF. CDR3 sequence (DNA): TGTGCCAGCAGCGCCGGGACTAGCGGATACACAGATACGCAGTATTTT.

This clone was observed a single time. This rearrangement joins TRBV5-1 to TRBJ1-1; TRBD1 aligns across 8 bases. Germline values: CDR1 SGHRS, CDR2 YFSETQ. The trim removed 0 bases at V and 7 bases at J, leaving 2 bases unmatched. The CDR3 is 13 residues long. This CDR3 reads CASSLDRGIEAFF. The CDR3 coding sequence is TGCGCCAGCAGCTTGGACAGGGGGATTGAAGCTTTCTTT.

The sample holds one count of this clone. The genes are TRBV5-5 and TRBJ1-5; TRBD1 aligns across 8 bases. Germline V gene sequence: CDR1 SGHKS, CDR2 YYEKEE (reference sequence). V lost 2 bases, J lost 6 bases, and 4 bases stayed unmatched. There are 14 residues in the CDR3. In DNA form, the CDR3 reads TGTGCCAGCAGCTTTGGACAGGGAGGTCAGCCCCAGCATTTT. Its translation: CASSFGQGGQPQHF.

The rearrangement joins TRBV28 to TRBJ1-5; 11 bases align to TRBD1. Germline lookup yields CDR1 MDHEN and CDR2 SYDVKM. Unmatched junction bases numbered 6, after V lost 6 bases and J lost 5 bases. The CDR3 spans 15 residues. Here the CDR3 reads CASRPGTGGYQPQHF. For the CDR3, the DNA is TGTGCCAGCAGACCCGGGACAGGGGGTTATCAGCCCCAGCATTTT.

V gene TRBV4-1 combines with J gene TRBJ1-3, with 8 bases identical to TRBD1. CDR1 MGHRA and CDR2 YSYEKL come from the germline V gene. The V gene end was trimmed by 4 bases and the J gene end by 11 bases; junction bases not matched to a gene: 10. This CDR3 comprises 14 residues. The CDR3 nucleotides are TGCGCCAGCAGCCGGACAGGGCAGGACAGCGCCATATATTTT. Residues: CASSRTGQDSAIYF.

The V gene is TRBV5-1, the J gene TRBJ1-1; the D is unclear. The CDR3 is 14 amino acids. The V end was cut by 3 bases, the J end by 1 base, with 10 bases between. The germline V gene encodes CDR1 SGHRS and CDR2 YFSETQ. CDR3 loop: CASSSLEGNTEAFF. The CDR3 DNA is TGCGCCAGCAGCTCCTTGGAGGGGAACACTGAAGCTTTCTTT.

This clone was recorded only once. This chain joins TRBV6-1 and TRBJ2-6, with 11 positions matching TRBD2. The germline V gene encodes CDR1 MNHNS and CDR2 SASEGT. The V gene end was trimmed by 2 bases and the J gene end by 2 bases; junction bases not matched to a gene: 5. The CDR3 is made up of 18 amino acids. CDR3 region: CASSEHSSGRPGANVLTF. CDR3 nucleotides: TGTGCCAGCAGTGAACATTCTAGCGGGAGGCCTGGGGCCAACGTCCTGACTTTC.

The chain employs TRBV30 and TRBJ1-3; D gene uncertain. The V gene's germline CDR1 is GTSNPN and CDR2 SVGIG (reference sequence). V was shortened by 0 bases and J by 0 bases, with 12 bases between the two germline ends. The CDR3 sequence is 16 residues long. CDR3 sequence (DNA): TGTGCCTGGAGTGTTATCGGGATAGACTCTGGAAACACCATATATTTT. The encoded protein is CAWSVIGIDSGNTIYF.

This sequence joins TRBV6-5 and TRBJ1-2; D uncertain. V was cut by 6 bases and J by 8 bases, with 16 bases left in between. The CDR3 runs to 13 residues. Germline V gene lookup returns CDR1 MNHEY and CDR2 SVGAGI. CDR3 protein: CASRPEAPRGYTF. CDR3 DNA sequence: TGTGCCAGCAGGCCAGAGGCTCCGAGAGGCTACACCTTC.

The table lists this clone with a count of one. One end of the junction varies from germline; a read error may be responsible. The chain has TRBV7-7 and TRBJ2-5; 7 bases fit TRBD2. The CDR3 is 14 amino acids. Germline CDR1 and CDR2: SSHAT and FNYEAQ (reference sequence). CDR3 protein: CASSLRLAEETQYF. CDR3 nucleotide sequence: TGTGCTAGCAGCTTGAGGCTAGCGGAAGAGACCCAGTACTTC. Variable domain in full (rest from reference TRBV7-7 and TRBJ2-5): GAGVSQSPRYKVTKRGQDVTLRCDPISSHATLYWYQQALGQGPEFLTYFNYEAQPDKSGLPSDRFSAERPEGSISTLTIQRTEQRDSAMYRCASSLRLAEETQYFGPGTRLLVL.

The chain is built from TRBV2 and TRBJ1-2; TRBD1 might be the D (5 bases). Trimming pared 6 bases from V and 2 bases from J, leaving 19 bases between. The CDR3 is made up of 16 amino acids. CDR1 is SNHLY and CDR2 is FYNNEI in the germline V gene. The chain's CDR3 is CASREYPAGGNYGYTF. The CDR3 region has the DNA TGTGCCAGCAGAGAATATCCTGCGGGGGGGAACTATGGCTACACCTTC.